The clone carrying this T cell receptor beta chain was recorded only once. The antigen remains undetermined. Libraries were prepared by immunoSEQ multiplex PCR; TCRdb keeps only in-frame clonotypes and omits some of them. The sample yields approximately 130,000 clones, approximately 86% seen once. The V and J ends lost 3 bases and 7 bases, in that order; junction bases with no gene match: 11. The germline V gene has CDR1 WNHNN and CDR2 SYGVQD (reference sequence). CDR3 length: 16 residues. This sample was taken from a study of T cell responses to AZD1222 COVID-19 vaccine. Overall study findings and caveats: Repertoire sampling happened only post peak T cell response. Females outnumbered males among donors, who were mostly white British; clonal diversity was possibly underestimated. Only 5 or 6 individuals given AZD1222 were seropositive at baseline.

The clonotype originates from an adult who received the AZD1222 COVID-19 vaccine. The chain uses TRBV10-1 and TRBJ2-1, with 8 bases lining up with TRBD2. The material was peripheral blood, obtained 28 days after the second AZD1222 dose. The CDR3 DNA reads as TGCGCCAGCAGTGATATGTCAGCGGGAGAGGGTAATGAGCAGTTCTTC. Its translation is CASSDMSAGEGNEQFF.